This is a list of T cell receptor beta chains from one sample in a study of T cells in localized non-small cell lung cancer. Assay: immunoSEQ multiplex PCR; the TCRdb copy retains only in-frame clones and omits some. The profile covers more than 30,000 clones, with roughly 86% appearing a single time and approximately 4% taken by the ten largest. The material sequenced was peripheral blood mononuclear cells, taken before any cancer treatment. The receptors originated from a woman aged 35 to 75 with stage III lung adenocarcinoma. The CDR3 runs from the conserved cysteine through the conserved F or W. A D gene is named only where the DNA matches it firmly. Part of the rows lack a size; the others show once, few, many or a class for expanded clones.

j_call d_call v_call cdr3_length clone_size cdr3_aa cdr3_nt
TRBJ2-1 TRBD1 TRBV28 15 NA CASSLGTGVRNEQFF TGTGCCAGCAGTTTAGGGACAGGGGTCAGGAATGAGCAGTTCTTC
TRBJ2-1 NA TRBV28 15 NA CASSLQGPRGNEQFF TGTGCCAGCAGTTTACAGGGCCCCCGGGGGAATGAGCAGTTCTTC
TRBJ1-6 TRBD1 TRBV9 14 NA CASSAGTGNSPLHF TGTGCCAGCAGCGCCGGGACAGGAAATTCACCCCTCCACTTT
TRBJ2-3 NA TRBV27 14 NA CASSFGLARDTQYF TGTGCCAGCAGTTTTGGGCTAGCAAGAGATACGCAGTATTTT
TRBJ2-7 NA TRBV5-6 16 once CASSLGRGDIAYEQYF TGTGCCAGCAGCTTGGGACGCGGGGATATCGCCTACGAGCAGTACTTC
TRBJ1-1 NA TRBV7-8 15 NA CASSFQPVPNTEAFF TGTGCCAGCAGCTTCCAGCCGGTCCCGAACACTGAAGCTTTCTTT
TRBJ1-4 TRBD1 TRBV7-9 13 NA CASSLGTGEKLFF TGTGCCAGCAGCCTCGGGACAGGGGAAAAACTGTTTTTT
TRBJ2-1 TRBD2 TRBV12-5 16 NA CASGLVGTSGAKVQFF TGTGCTAGTGGTTTGGTAGGGACTAGCGGTGCCAAGGTGCAGTTCTTC
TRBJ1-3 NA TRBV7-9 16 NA CASSTYGGDSGNTIYF TGTGCCAGCAGCACCTACGGAGGGGACTCTGGAAACACCATATATTTT
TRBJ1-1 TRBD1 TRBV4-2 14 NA CASSLTGGDTEAFF TGTGCCAGCAGCCTGACAGGGGGCGACACTGAAGCTTTCTTT
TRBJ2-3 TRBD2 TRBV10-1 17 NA CASSESTSGRYTDTQYF TGCGCCAGCAGTGAGTCGACTAGCGGGAGGTACACAGATACGCAGTATTTT
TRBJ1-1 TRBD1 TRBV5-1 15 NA CASSTTGTEATEAFF TGCGCCAGCAGCACGACAGGGACGGAAGCCACTGAAGCTTTCTTT
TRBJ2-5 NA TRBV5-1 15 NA CASSPRGEPQETQYF TGCGCCAGCAGCCCCCGAGGGGAGCCCCAAGAGACCCAGTACTTC
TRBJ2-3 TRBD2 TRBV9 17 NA CASSVGLAGGLTDTQYF TGTGCCAGCAGCGTTGGACTAGCGGGGGGCCTCACAGATACGCAGTATTTT
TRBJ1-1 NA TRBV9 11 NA CASSPLAEAFF TGTGCCAGCAGCCCCTTGGCAGAAGCTTTCTTT
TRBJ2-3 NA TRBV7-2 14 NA CASSFSLSTDTQYF TGTGCCAGCAGCTTTTCTCTAAGCACAGATACGCAGTATTTT
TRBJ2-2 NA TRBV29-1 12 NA CSVGGVIGELFF TGCAGCGTTGGGGGGGTGATCGGGGAGCTGTTTTTT
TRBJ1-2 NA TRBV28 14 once CASSSRVQGFGYTF TGTGCCAGCAGCTCCCGGGTGCAGGGGTTTGGCTACACCTTC
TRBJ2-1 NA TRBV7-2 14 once CASSPMIGYNEQFF TGTGCCAGCAGCCCTATGATTGGGTACAATGAGCAGTTCTTC
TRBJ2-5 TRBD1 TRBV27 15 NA CASSSRDRGLETQYF TGTGCCAGCAGTTCCCGGGACAGGGGGTTAGAGACCCAGTACTTC
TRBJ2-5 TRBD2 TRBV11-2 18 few CASSHIRRLAGGLLGQYF TGTGCCAGCAGCCATATCCGGCGACTAGCGGGAGGCCTCCTAGGCCAGTACTTC
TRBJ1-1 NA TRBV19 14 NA CASTIGQSNTEAFF TGTGCCAGTACCATCGGACAGTCGAACACTGAAGCTTTCTTT
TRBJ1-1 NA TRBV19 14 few CASSIPAGNTEAFF TGTGCCAGTAGTATTCCGGCAGGGAACACTGAAGCTTTCTTT
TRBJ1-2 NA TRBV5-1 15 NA CASSPSGHPDNGYTF TGCGCCAGCAGCCCTTCGGGACACCCGGACAATGGCTACACCTTC
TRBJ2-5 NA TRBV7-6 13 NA CASSLDGQETQYF TGTGCCAGCAGCTTAGACGGCCAAGAGACCCAGTACTTC
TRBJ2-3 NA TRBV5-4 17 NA CASSPNPSGGATDTQYF TGTGCCAGCAGCCCCAACCCCTCTGGGGGGGCAACAGATACGCAGTATTTT
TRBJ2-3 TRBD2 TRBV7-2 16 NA CASSLGGLAGTDTQYF TGTGCCAGCAGCTTAGGGGGACTAGCGGGGACAGATACGCAGTATTTT
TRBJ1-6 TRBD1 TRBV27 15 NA CASTPRGQGNSPLHF TGTGCCAGCACCCCGAGGGGACAGGGAAATTCACCCCTCCACTTT
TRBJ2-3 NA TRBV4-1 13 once CASSPLGPDTQYF TGCGCCAGCAGCCCTCTTGGGCCAGATACGCAGTATTTT
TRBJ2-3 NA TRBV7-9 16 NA CASSPLRVGEADTQYF TGTGCCAGCAGCCCGCTTAGAGTGGGGGAGGCGGATACGCAGTATTTT
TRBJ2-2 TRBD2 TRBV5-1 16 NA CASSSRLAGDTGELFF TGCGCCAGCAGCTCCCGACTAGCGGGAGACACCGGGGAGCTGTTTTTT
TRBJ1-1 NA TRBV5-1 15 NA CASSPDDPWDTEAFF TGCGCCAGCAGCCCGGATGACCCCTGGGACACTGAAGCTTTCTTT
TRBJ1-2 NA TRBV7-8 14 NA CASSLEPGTDGYTF TGTGCCAGCAGCTTAGAACCAGGGACGGATGGCTACACCTTC
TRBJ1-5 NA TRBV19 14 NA CASSIGGGGQPQHF TGTGCCAGTAGTATAGGAGGAGGCGGTCAGCCCCAGCATTTT
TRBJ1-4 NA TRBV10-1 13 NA CTCPLSTNEKLFF TGCACCTGCCCTCTTTCAACTAATGAAAAACTGTTTTTT
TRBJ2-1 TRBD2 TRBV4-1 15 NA CASSQWLAGDNEQFF TGCGCCAGCAGCCAATGGCTAGCGGGAGACAATGAGCAGTTCTTC
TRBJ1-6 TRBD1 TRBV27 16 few CASSLRPGGLNSPLHF TGTGCCAGCAGTTTACGCCCAGGGGGCTTGAATTCACCCCTCCACTTT
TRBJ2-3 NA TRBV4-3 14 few CASSPGTQSDTQYF TGCGCCAGCAGCCCGGGGACACAGTCAGATACGCAGTATTTT
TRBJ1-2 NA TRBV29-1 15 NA CSVEDGTGITYGYTF TGCAGCGTTGAAGATGGAACAGGCATCACCTATGGCTACACCTTC
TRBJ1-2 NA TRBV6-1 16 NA CASREGGPTTNYGYTF TGTGCCAGCAGGGAAGGGGGACCAACAACTAACTATGGCTACACCTTC
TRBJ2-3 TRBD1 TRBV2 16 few CASGSGQGISTDTQYF TGTGCCAGCGGGTCCGGACAGGGGATTAGCACAGATACGCAGTATTTT
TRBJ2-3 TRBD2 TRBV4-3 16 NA CASSQDLAGGTDTQYF TGCGCCAGCAGCCAAGATCTAGCGGGGGGCACAGATACGCAGTATTTT
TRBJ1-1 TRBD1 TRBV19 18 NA CASSMDGGTGEFGTEAFF TGTGCCAGTAGTATGGATGGAGGGACAGGGGAATTTGGCACTGAAGCTTTCTTT